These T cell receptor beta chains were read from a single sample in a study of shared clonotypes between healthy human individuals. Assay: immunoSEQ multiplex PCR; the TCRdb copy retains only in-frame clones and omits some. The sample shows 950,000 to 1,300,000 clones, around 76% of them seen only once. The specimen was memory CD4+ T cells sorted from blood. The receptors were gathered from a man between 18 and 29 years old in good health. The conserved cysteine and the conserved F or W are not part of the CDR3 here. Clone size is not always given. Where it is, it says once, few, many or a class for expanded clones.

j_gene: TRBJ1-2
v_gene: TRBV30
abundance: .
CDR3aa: AWSTGAGYT

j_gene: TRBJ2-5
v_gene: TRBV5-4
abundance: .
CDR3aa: AGSLGPPYSTGREETQY

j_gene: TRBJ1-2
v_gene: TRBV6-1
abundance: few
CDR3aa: ASRSLGGVGYGYT

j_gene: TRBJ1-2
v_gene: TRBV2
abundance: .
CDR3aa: ASSDGTGYNYGYT

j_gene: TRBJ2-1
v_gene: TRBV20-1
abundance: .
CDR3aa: SASGFNEQF

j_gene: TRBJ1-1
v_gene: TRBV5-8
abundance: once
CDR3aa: ASSLLNRFEAF

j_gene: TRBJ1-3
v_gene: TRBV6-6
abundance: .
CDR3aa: ASSPGTGLSGNTIY

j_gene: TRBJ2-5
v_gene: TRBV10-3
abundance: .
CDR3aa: AISESPAQETQY

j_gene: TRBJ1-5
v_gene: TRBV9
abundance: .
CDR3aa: ASSVGGRNQPQH

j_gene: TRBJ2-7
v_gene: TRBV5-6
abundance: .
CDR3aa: ASSLRARGSTYEQY

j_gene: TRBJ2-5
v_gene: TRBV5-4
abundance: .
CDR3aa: ASSSTGVQETQY

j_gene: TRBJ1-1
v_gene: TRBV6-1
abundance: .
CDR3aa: ASSPPPWNTEAF

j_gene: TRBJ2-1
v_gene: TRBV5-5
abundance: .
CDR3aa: ASSFGTSSGYNEQF

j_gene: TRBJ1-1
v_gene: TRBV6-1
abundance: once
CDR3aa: ASTTGQVGGTEAF

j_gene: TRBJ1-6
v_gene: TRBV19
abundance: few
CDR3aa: ASSIRTENSPLH